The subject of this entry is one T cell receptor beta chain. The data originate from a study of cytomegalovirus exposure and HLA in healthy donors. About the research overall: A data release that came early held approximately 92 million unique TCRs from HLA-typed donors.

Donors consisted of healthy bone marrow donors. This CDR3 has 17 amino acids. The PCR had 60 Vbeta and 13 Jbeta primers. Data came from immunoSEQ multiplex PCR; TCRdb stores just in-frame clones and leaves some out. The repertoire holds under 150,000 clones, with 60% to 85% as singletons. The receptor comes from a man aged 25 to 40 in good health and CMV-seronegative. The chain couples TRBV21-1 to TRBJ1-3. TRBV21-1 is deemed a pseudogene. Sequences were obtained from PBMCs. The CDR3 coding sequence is TGTGCCAGCAGCCCGGAGGCTGACACCCGCTCTGGAAACACCATATATTTT. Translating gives CASSPEADTRSGNTIYF.